The T cell receptor beta chain under discussion was sequenced for a study of shared clonotypes between healthy human individuals. The CDR3 totals 17 residues. Germline V lookup: CDR1 KGHSH, CDR2 LQKENI. V lost 2 bases to trimming and J lost 2 bases, with 18 bases between them. TCRdb keeps only in-frame clones here, not all; method: immunoSEQ multiplex PCR. The sample holds hundreds of thousands of clones, 97% seen once. The chain joins TRBV18 to TRBJ1-1; tentative D call: TRBD1 (5 bases). The origin of this receptor is a woman under 40 in good health. Sequencing was performed on naive CD4+ T cells sorted from blood. Subset indicated: CD45RA+ positively selected. The CDR3 spells CASSPFVGTPLNTEAFF. DNA for the CDR3: TGTGCCAGCTCACCATTTGTGGGGACCCCCCTTAACACTGAAGCTTTCTTT.